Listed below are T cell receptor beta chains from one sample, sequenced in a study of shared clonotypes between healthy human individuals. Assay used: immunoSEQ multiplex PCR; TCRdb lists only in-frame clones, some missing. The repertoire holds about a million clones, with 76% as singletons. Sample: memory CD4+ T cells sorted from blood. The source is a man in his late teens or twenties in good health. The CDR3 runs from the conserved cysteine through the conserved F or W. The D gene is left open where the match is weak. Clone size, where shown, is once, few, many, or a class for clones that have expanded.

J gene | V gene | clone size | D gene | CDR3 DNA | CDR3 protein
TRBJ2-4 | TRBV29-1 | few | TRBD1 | TGCAGCGTTGAAGAGGGGACAGGGTATATGACCAAAAACATTCAGTACTTC | CSVEEGTGYMTKNIQYF
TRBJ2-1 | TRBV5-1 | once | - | TGCGCCAGCAGCTTGGCTCAGGGGATGTTCCCCAATGAGCAGTTCTTC | CASSLAQGMFPNEQFF
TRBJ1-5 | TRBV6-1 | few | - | TGTGCCAGCAGTGGCGGCGACGGGGGTAATCAGCCCCAGCATTTT | CASSGGDGGNQPQHF
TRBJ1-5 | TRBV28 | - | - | TGTGCCAGCAGTTTAAACGGATCCGGGAAGACACGGCACCAGCATTTT | CASSLNGSGKTRHQHF
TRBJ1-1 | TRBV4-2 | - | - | TGTGCCAGCAGCCAAGACCCCGGGACCACGAACACTGAAGCTTTCTTT | CASSQDPGTTNTEAFF
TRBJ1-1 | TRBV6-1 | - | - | TGTGCCAGCCTCTTAAACACTGAAGCTTTCTTT | CASLLNTEAFF
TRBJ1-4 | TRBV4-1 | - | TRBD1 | TGCGCCAGCAGCCATTTCCTGGACAGGGAAAATGAAAAACTGTTTTTT | CASSHFLDRENEKLFF
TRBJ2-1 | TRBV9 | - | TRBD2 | TGTGCCAGCAGCGTAGGGGTAGCGGGGGGCCAGAATGAGCAGTTCTTC | CASSVGVAGGQNEQFF
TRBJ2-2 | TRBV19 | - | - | TGTGCCAGTAGTTCTCCCTCTGGGGAGCTGTTTTTT | CASSSPSGELFF
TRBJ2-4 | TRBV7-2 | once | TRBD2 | TGTGCCAGCAGGATAGCGGGAGGTAACATTCAGTACTTC | CASRIAGGNIQYF
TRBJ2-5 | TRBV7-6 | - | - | TGTGCCAGCAGCCCGGTTTGGGGGCAGGGGAGAGAGACCCAGTACTTC | CASSPVWGQGRETQYF
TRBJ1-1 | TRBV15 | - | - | TGTGCCACCAGCAGAGGCAGAGAGGAAGCTTTCTTT | CATSRGREEAFF